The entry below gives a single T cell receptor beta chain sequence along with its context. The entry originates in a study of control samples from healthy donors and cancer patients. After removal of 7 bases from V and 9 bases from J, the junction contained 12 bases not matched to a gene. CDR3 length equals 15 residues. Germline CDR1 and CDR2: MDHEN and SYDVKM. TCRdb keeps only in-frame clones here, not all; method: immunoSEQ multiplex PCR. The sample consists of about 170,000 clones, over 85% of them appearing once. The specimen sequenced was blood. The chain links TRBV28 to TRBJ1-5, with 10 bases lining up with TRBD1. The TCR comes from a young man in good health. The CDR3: CASNSIRGQGPPQHF. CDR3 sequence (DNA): TGTGCCAGCAACTCTATTAGGGGACAGGGGCCGCCCCAGCATTTT.